The rows below give T cell receptor beta chains drawn from one sample of a study of beta chain features in type 1 diabetes. TCRdb's copy holds only in-frame clones and misses some; the assay was immunoSEQ multiplex PCR. The sample has 150,000 to 190,000 clones, 8.1% seen once. The sample was central memory CD4+ T cells from blood. These receptors were obtained from a man aged 18 to 35 in good health. The CDR3 runs from the conserved cysteine through the conserved F or W. The D gene is left open where the match is weak. Only part of the rows carry a size: once, few, many, or a class if the clone is expanded.

D: .; V: TRBV5-1; J: TRBJ2-3; size: .; DNA: TGCGCCAGCAGCACGGAGGACTCAACCCTAGATACGCAGTATTTT; CDR3: CASSTEDSTLDTQYF
D: TRBD1; V: TRBV25-1; J: TRBJ1-2; size: .; DNA: TGTGCCAGCAGTCCCGGGGACAGGGGAAGGGTCGGCGGCTACACCTTC; CDR3: CASSPGDRGRVGGYTF
D: .; V: TRBV7-2; J: TRBJ2-1; size: few; DNA: TGTGCCAGCAGCTTAAGACCAGGGGCCAATGAGCAGTTCTTC; CDR3: CASSLRPGANEQFF
D: .; V: TRBV5-4; J: TRBJ2-1; size: few; DNA: TGTGCCAGCAGCTTCGACCAGGCCTCCTACAATGAGCAGTTCTTC; CDR3: CASSFDQASYNEQFF
D: .; V: TRBV30; J: TRBJ2-1; size: .; DNA: TGTGCCGCGGCGGAGGGGGGGGCCGGTGAGCAGTTCTTC; CDR3: CAAAEGGAGEQFF
D: TRBD1; V: TRBV6-5; J: TRBJ2-3; size: few; DNA: TGTGCCAGCAGTCTCCGGGACAGGACAGATACGCAGTATTTT; CDR3: CASSLRDRTDTQYF
D: TRBD2; V: TRBV30; J: TRBJ2-1; size: many; DNA: TGTGCCTGGAGATGGACTAGCGGGGTTAACAATGAGCAGTTCTTC; CDR3: CAWRWTSGVNNEQFF
D: .; V: TRBV4-3; J: TRBJ2-7; size: .; DNA: TGCGCCAGCAGCCTCGCGGGATCTAGAGCCTACGAGCAGTACTTC; CDR3: CASSLAGSRAYEQYF
D: .; V: TRBV5-1; J: TRBJ2-1; size: few; DNA: TGCGCCAGCAGCTTGACAACGGAGTCCTACAATGAGCAGTTCTTC; CDR3: CASSLTTESYNEQFF
D: .; V: TRBV4-3; J: TRBJ1-1; size: .; DNA: TGCGCCAGCAGCCAACGCGGGAACACTGAAGCTTTCTTT; CDR3: CASSQRGNTEAFF
D: TRBD2; V: TRBV6-5; J: TRBJ2-5; size: .; DNA: TGTGCCAGCAGTCCGGGACTAGCGGGGATGGAGACCCAGTACTTC; CDR3: CASSPGLAGMETQYF
D: TRBD1; V: TRBV28; J: TRBJ2-7; size: few; DNA: TGTGCCAGCAGTTCCCCCGGGACAGGGGCTGGCGAGCAGTACTTC; CDR3: CASSSPGTGAGEQYF
D: TRBD1; V: TRBV6-5; J: TRBJ2-5; size: few; DNA: TGTGCCAGCAGTTACGGGACAGGGTACCGGGAGACCCAGTACTTC; CDR3: CASSYGTGYRETQYF
D: TRBD1; V: TRBV4-3; J: TRBJ2-3; size: few; DNA: TGCGCCAGCAGCCAGGTACAGGGGGAAGATACGCAGTATTTT; CDR3: CASSQVQGEDTQYF
D: TRBD2; V: TRBV5-6; J: TRBJ2-3; size: few; DNA: TGTGCCAGCAGCATCGGACTAGCGGGGGGGTCAGATACGCAGTATTTT; CDR3: CASSIGLAGGSDTQYF
D: .; V: TRBV10-3; J: TRBJ2-2; size: .; DNA: TGTGCCATCAGCCAGACACCGAACACCGGGGAGCTGTTTTTT; CDR3: CAISQTPNTGELFF
D: TRBD1; V: TRBV7-9; J: TRBJ2-7; size: .; DNA: TGTGCCAGCAGCCGACATCGGGACAGTACCTACGAGCAGTACTTC; CDR3: CASSRHRDSTYEQYF
D: .; V: TRBV18; J: TRBJ1-2; size: few; DNA: TGTGCCAGCTCACCAGGGAGCGACCCAAGTTATTATGGCTACACCTTC; CDR3: CASSPGSDPSYYGYTF
D: .; V: TRBV11-1; J: TRBJ2-3; size: .; DNA: TGTGCCAGCAGCTTGGACCGGGACAACACAGATACGCAGTATTTT; CDR3: CASSLDRDNTDTQYF
D: .; V: TRBV19; J: TRBJ1-1; size: .; DNA: TGTGCCAGTCAGCAGGGGAGGAACACTGAAGCTTTCTTT; CDR3: CASQQGRNTEAFF
D: TRBD2; V: TRBV28; J: TRBJ2-1; size: few; DNA: TGTGCCAGCAGTTCTTACACCACTAGCGGGAGGACCAATGAGCAGTTCTTC; CDR3: CASSSYTTSGRTNEQFF
D: .; V: TRBV13; J: TRBJ2-1; size: few; DNA: TGTGCCAGCAGACTCTCGAGGACTGCGCGAGCCTACAATGAGCAGTTCTTC; CDR3: CASRLSRTARAYNEQFF
D: TRBD1; V: TRBV4-2; J: TRBJ2-1; size: .; DNA: TGTGCCAGCAGCTTGGGGACAGGCTCCTACAATGAGCAGTTCTTC; CDR3: CASSLGTGSYNEQFF
D: .; V: TRBV5-1; J: TRBJ2-7; size: .; DNA: TGCGCCAGCAGCTTACAGGGCCTCAACTACGAGCAGTACTTC; CDR3: CASSLQGLNYEQYF